These 29 T cell receptor beta chains were sequenced from one sample in a study of control samples from healthy donors and cancer patients. Assay used: immunoSEQ multiplex PCR; TCRdb lists only in-frame clones, some missing. The table shows about 57,000 clones, with 80% to 95% occurring only once. Sequencing was performed on PBMCs. These TCRs come from a man aged 25-40 years with colorectal cancer.

The V and J genes are TRBV5-4 and TRBJ1-2; 12 nucleotides align to TRBD1. CDR1 SGHNT and CDR2 YYREEE come from the germline V gene (reference sequence). This CDR3 region has 16 residues. V lost 0 bases and J lost 7; bases outside the gene matches: 7. CDR3 coding DNA: TGTGCCAGCAGCTTGGCACAGGGACAGGGGGCGCGTGGCTACACCTTC. Protein sequence: CASSLAQGQGARGYTF. Using reference TRBV5-4 and TRBJ1-2 for the parts outside the CDR3, the full variable domain is ETGVTQSPTHLIKTRGQQVTLRCSSQSGHNTVSWYQQALGQGPQFIFQYYREEENGRGNFPPRFSGLQFPNYSSELNVNALELDDSALYLCASSLAQGQGARGYTFGSGTRLTVV.

This clone was seen just once. The V and J genes are TRBV29-1 and TRBJ1-2, with 7 positions matching TRBD1. The CDR3 spans 14 residues. Germline trimming cut 0 bases from V and 3 bases from J; bases unmatched to any gene: 4. Per germline, CDR1 SQVTM and CDR2 ANQGSEA. CDR3 amino acids: CSVEDGGQYYGYTF. In DNA form, the CDR3 reads TGCAGCGTTGAAGATGGGGGACAGTACTATGGCTACACCTTC.

This chain joins TRBV10-3 and TRBJ1-1; no definite D call. The CDR3 totals 15 residues. In germline, CDR1 is ENHRY, CDR2 SYGVKD. Trimming took off 6 bases at V and 0 bases at J, with 14 bases between the two ends. The CDR3 reads CAIRDPTELNTEAFF. Written as DNA, the CDR3 is TGTGCCATCAGGGACCCTACTGAGTTGAACACTGAAGCTTTCTTT.

The chain employs TRBV10-2 and TRBJ2-3, with 7 bases identical to TRBD1. J gave up 5 bases and V 10 bases, and 18 bases lay outside the gene matches. There are 16 residues in the CDR3. The germline gives CDR1 WSHSY, CDR2 SAAADI. The CDR3 loop reads CATYDTGASGRDTQYF. The CDR3 DNA reads as TGCGCCACTTACGATACAGGGGCTTCGGGGCGAGATACGCAGTATTTT.

This clone appeared once. This chain uses TRBV5-1 with TRBJ2-2, with 7 bases aligning to TRBD1. With 0 bases clipped from V and 4 bases from J, the junction kept 3 bases outside the gene matches. Germline CDR1 SGHRS, CDR2 YFSETQ. This CDR3 is 15 amino acids long. The CDR3 sequence is CASSLVGQFTGELFF. The CDR3 DNA is TGCGCCAGCAGCTTGGTGGGACAGTTCACCGGGGAGCTGTTTTTT. Together with reference TRBV5-1 and TRBJ2-2, the CDR3 gives the full variable domain: KAGVTQTPRYLIKTRGQQVTLSCSPISGHRSVSWYQQTPGQGLQFLFEYFSETQRNKGNFPGRFSGRQFSNSRSEMNVSTLELGDSALYLCASSLVGQFTGELFFGEGSRLTVL.

The V call is TRBV24-1, the J call TRBJ2-2, with unresolved D. Germline CDR1 is KGHDR and CDR2 is SFDVKD. Trimming shortened V by 10 bases and J by 3 bases, and 14 bases separated the two germline ends. There are 14 residues in the CDR3. The DNA of the CDR3 is TGTGCCACTAAGGGTACATCTGACACCGGGGAGCTGTTTTTT. Its protein product is CATKGTSDTGELFF.

The chain carries TRBV5-6 and TRBJ1-6, with D unclear. Trimming took off 0 bases at V and 1 base at J, with 11 bases between the two ends. This CDR3 spans 17 amino acids. Germline V lookup: CDR1 SGHDT, CDR2 YYEEEE. DNA for the CDR3: TGTGCCAGCAGCTTGGTTAGGATTCGGTCCTATAATTCACCCCTCCACTTT. Translation gives CASSLVRIRSYNSPLHF.

CDR3 loop: CASSTRGGESTTNEKLFF. CDR3 DNA sequence: TGTGCCAGCAGCACCCGCGGAGGGGAGTCCACAACTAATGAAAAACTGTTTTTT. This chain joins TRBV7-9 and TRBJ1-4; perhaps TRBD1 as D (5 bases). Trimming shortened V by 5 bases and J by 0 bases, and 19 bases separated the two germline ends. CDR3 length equals 18 residues. CDR1 is SEHNR, CDR2 FQNEAQ, per germline (reference sequence).

This chain uses TRBV4-2 with TRBJ1-1; TRBD1 agrees at 7 bases. The length of the CDR3 is 14 residues. Germline V gene data show CDR1 as LGHNA and CDR2 as YNFKEQ. After removal of 4 bases from V and 0 bases from J, the junction contained 2 bases not matched to a gene. DNA for the CDR3: TGTGCCAGCAGCCGGGGACAGATGAACACTGAAGCTTTCTTT. Protein product: CASSRGQMNTEAFF.

The V call is TRBV11-2, the J call TRBJ1-1, with 9 bases fitting TRBD1. J lost 8 bases, V lost 4 bases, and 8 bases had no gene match. CDR1 and CDR2 (germline): SGHAT, FQNNGV. This CDR3 has 14 amino acids. The CDR3 is CASSSRDREPEAFF. The CDR3, as DNA: TGTGCCAGCAGCTCCCGGGACAGGGAACCCGAAGCTTTCTTT.

The chain uses TRBV5-4 and TRBJ2-2, with D perhaps matching TRBD1 or TRBD2 (5 bases each). The CDR3 loop spans 14 amino acids. CDR1 and CDR2 (germline): SGHNT, YYREEE (reference sequence). V gave up 3 bases and J gave up 1 base, with 7 bases separating them. CDR3 DNA sequence: TGTGCCAGCAGCTGGGACCTGAACACCGGGGAGCTGTTTTTT. This sequence encodes CASSWDLNTGELFF. Using reference TRBV5-4 and TRBJ2-2 for the parts outside the CDR3, the full variable domain is ETGVTQSPTHLIKTRGQQVTLRCSSQSGHNTVSWYQQALGQGPQFIFQYYREEENGRGNFPPRFSGLQFPNYSSELNVNALELDDSALYLCASSWDLNTGELFFGEGSRLTVL.

The V call is TRBV7-8, the J call TRBJ1-1; D gene unclear. From germline, CDR1 is SGHVS and CDR2 FQNEAQ. V lost 1 base to trimming and J lost 11 bases, with 14 bases between them. The CDR3 is 13 amino acids. The DNA for the CDR3 is TGTGCCAGCAGCTTAGTTAGGAGGGATCGGGCTTTCTTT. It encodes CASSLVRRDRAFF.

CDR3 in DNA: TGCGCCAGCAGCATCCGAGAGGACTCTGGAAACACCATATATTTT. This encodes CASSIREDSGNTIYF. The chain is built from TRBV4-1 and TRBJ1-3; D unresolved. V lost 5 bases and J 0 bases, leaving 11 bases between the germline ends. The CDR3 sequence is 15 residues long. Germline-derived CDR1 and CDR2 are MGHRA and YSYEKL.

The chain combines TRBV10-1 with TRBJ1-1; D remains unclear. The V end lost 3 bases, the J end lost 8 bases, and 13 bases lay between the germline ends. Germline loops: CDR1 WNHNN, CDR2 SYGVQD (reference sequence). The CDR3 loop spans 13 amino acids. This chain's CDR3 is CASSDPGGGEAFF. Here the CDR3 DNA reads TGCGCCAGCAGTGATCCCGGTGGCGGGGAAGCTTTCTTT.

V gene TRBV4-1 combines with J gene TRBJ2-6; no definite D call. From germline, CDR1 is MGHRA and CDR2 YSYEKL. This CDR3 is built from 15 residues. The V gene lost 0 bases and the J gene lost 0 bases, with 3 bases spanning the gap. CDR3 nucleotides: TGCGCCAGCAGCCAAGACAGCTCTGGGGCCAACGTCCTGACTTTC. This gives the protein CASSQDSSGANVLTF.

V gene TRBV19 combines with J gene TRBJ1-2; D possibly corresponds to TRBD1 (5 bases). Germline values: CDR1 LNHDA, CDR2 SQIVND (reference sequence). The CDR3 extends over 14 amino acids. The germline V and J ends were trimmed by 6 bases and 3 bases, with 14 bases remaining between them. The CDR3 coding sequence is TGTGCCAGTAGCCCCTCAGGCAGGGACTATGGCTACACCTTC. This encodes CASSPSGRDYGYTF.

The chain uses TRBV25-1 and TRBJ2-6; D perhaps matches TRBD1 (5 bases). The CDR3 is 16 amino acids. From germline, CDR1 is MGHDK and CDR2 SYGVNS. The V end lost 2 bases, the J end lost 1 base, and 9 bases lay between the germline ends. The chain's CDR3 is CASSEPKGSGANVLTF. DNA for the CDR3: TGTGCCAGCAGTGAACCGAAGGGGTCTGGGGCCAACGTCCTGACTTTC.

The V gene is TRBV11-2, the J gene TRBJ2-7; no firm D call. Germline V gene sequence: CDR1 SGHAT, CDR2 FQNNGV. This CDR3 is built from 14 residues. V was trimmed by 8 bases and J by 5 bases, leaving 19 bases between them. CDR3 sequence (DNA): TGTGCCAGCGGTTCACCGCTCCGAGGCAACGAGCAGTACTTC. Encoded protein: CASGSPLRGNEQYF.

Only a few counts were recorded for this clone. The rearrangement joins TRBV6-5 to TRBJ1-5; unclear D gene. The CDR3 length is 13 residues. Germline-derived CDR1 and CDR2 are MNHEY and SVGAGI. Deletions cut 2 bases from V and 3 bases from J, with 5 bases between. The CDR3 bases are TGTGCCAGCAGTTACCAGTACAATCAGCCCCAGCATTTT. This encodes CASSYQYNQPQHF.

V usage is TRBV7-9 and J usage is TRBJ2-7, with D possibly TRBD1 on 6 matching bases. The CDR3 length is 14 residues. The V and J ends lost 4 bases and 7 bases respectively, with 17 bases between them. The germline gives CDR1 SEHNR, CDR2 FQNEAQ (reference sequence). The CDR3 loop is CASSSGTSPTEQYV. As DNA, the CDR3 is TGTGCCAGCAGCTCCGGGACAAGTCCTACGGAGCAGTACGTC.

This chain connects TRBV12-3 or TRBV12-4 to TRBJ1-2; D unresolved. The CDR3 sequence is 13 residues long. The germline V and J ends were trimmed by 11 bases and 2 bases, with 15 bases remaining between them. The CDR3 is CAASQVSNYGYTF. DNA of the CDR3: TGTGCCGCCTCCCAGGTATCCAACTATGGCTACACCTTC.

The chain employs TRBV5-6 and TRBJ2-3; D is tentatively TRBD1 or TRBD2 (6 bases each). V lost 0 bases to trimming and J lost 1 base, with 12 bases between them. Germline assignment: CDR1 SGHDT and CDR2 YYEEEE. The CDR3 is made up of 16 amino acids. The CDR3 protein is CASSLVLGGRTDTQYF. CDR3 in DNA: TGTGCCAGCAGCTTGGTACTGGGGGGCCGCACAGATACGCAGTATTTT.

This sequence joins TRBV7-2 and TRBJ2-7; weak D call: TRBD1 (5 bases). The ends were cut back, 1 base at V and 7 bases at J, with 11 bases in the middle. Looked up from germline, CDR1 is SGHTA and CDR2 is FQGNSA. The CDR3 runs 13 residues. The DNA of the CDR3 is TGTGCCAGCAGCTTAGTCAGGGTAGAGGAGCAGTACTTC. Encoded protein: CASSLVRVEEQYF.

The rearrangement joins TRBV3-1 (or the pseudogene TRBV3-2) to TRBJ2-2; TRBD1 agrees at 11 bases. This CDR3 has 19 residues. V gave up 0 bases and J gave up 8 bases; unmatched junction bases: 14. The V gene's germline CDR1 is LGHDT and CDR2 YNNKEL (reference sequence). The CDR3 DNA follows: TGTGCCAGCAGCCAAGATGGTTCGAGGACAGGGGGCTCTGTAGGGGAGCTGTTTTTT. Translation: CASSQDGSRTGGSVGELFF.

Comment on this clone: The junction and the germline gene differ at one end; a read error may be behind it. The chain uses TRBV6-2 or TRBV6-3 and TRBJ2-7; weak D call: TRBD2 (7 bases). In germline, CDR1 is MNHEY, CDR2 SVGEGT. This CDR3 contains 15 residues. The CDR3 DNA reads as TGTGCCAGCAGTATCCCCCGGGGGGCCTCCTCCGAGCAGTACTTC. Its protein is CASSIPRGASSEQYF.

The chain employs TRBV6-4 and TRBJ2-2; 7 bases are shared with TRBD1. Trimming cost V 0 bases and J 4 bases; bases outside gene matches: 5. The CDR3 consists of 16 residues. Germline V gene sequence: CDR1 MRHNA, CDR2 SNTAGT. The CDR3 spells CASSDSGEGATGELFF. The CDR3 DNA reads TGTGCCAGCAGTGACTCGGGAGAGGGGGCCACCGGGGAGCTGTTTTTT.

The chain links TRBV7-8 to TRBJ1-4; D unclear. The CDR3 runs 15 residues. Trimming took 5 bases from V and 8 from J, leaving 18 bases between them. Germline V lookup: CDR1 SGHVS, CDR2 FQNEAQ. The CDR3 DNA follows: TGTGCCAGCAGCCGCGGGAGATCCGGAGGGGAAAAACTGTTTTTT. Translation gives CASSRGRSGGEKLFF. The entire variable domain, with the rest obtained from reference TRBV7-8 and TRBJ1-4, is as follows: GAGVSQSPRYKVAKRGQDVALRCDPISGHVSLFWYQQALGQGPEFLTYFQNEAQLDKSGLPSDRFFAERPEGSVSTLKIQRTQQEDSAVYLCASSRGRSGGEKLFFGSGTQLSVL.

The CDR3 here is CASSEVYGYNYGYTF. The DNA of the CDR3 is TGTGCCAGCAGTGAAGTTTATGGTTATAACTATGGCTACACCTTC. The V gene is TRBV6-1, the J gene TRBJ1-2; D remains ambiguous. Between the trimmed V and J ends, which lost 1 base and 1 base, there was a span of 10 bases. Germline assignment: CDR1 MNHNS and CDR2 SASEGT. The CDR3 sequence is 15 residues long.

This chain connects TRBV5-1 to TRBJ2-1, with D perhaps matching TRBD1 (6 bases). CDR3 size: 14 residues. The V gene lost 2 bases and the J gene lost 9 bases, with 15 bases spanning the gap. Germline V CDR1 and CDR2: SGHRS, YFSETQ. As DNA, the CDR3 is TGCGCCAGCAGCTTAAATCAGGGGCCGAGTGAGCAGTTCTTC. It yields the protein CASSLNQGPSEQFF.